A single sample gave rise to the 11 T cell receptor beta chains below, sequenced in a study of T-cell reconstitution after alpha-beta-depleted transplantation in children. For TCRbeta, the library was prepared with unique molecular identifiers. Each CDR3 protein gets one entry after TCRdb re-called the PCR reads with MiXCR. Among approximately 350,000 distinct CDR3 sequences listed, about a sixth were seen once. The sequences come from PBMCs, mostly from graft donor cells, collected 360 days after TCRalphabeta/CD19-depleted stem cell transplant. The receptors derive from a male patient between 2 and 10 years old who had a stem cell transplant for acute lymphoblastic leukemia, so the T cells may come from the graft donor.

The chain couples TRBV28 to TRBJ2-1, with TRBD1 as a possible D gene (5 bases). The CDR3 is 16 residues long. Per germline, CDR1 MDHEN and CDR2 SYDVKM. Trimming took off 5 bases at V and 2 bases at J, with 16 bases between the two ends. CDR3 amino acids: CASSPPQGLAYNEQFF. The CDR3 DNA follows: TGTGCCAGCAGTCCCCCCCAGGGATTAGCCTACAATGAGCAGTTCTTC. The variable domain in full, with the rest retrieved from reference TRBV28 and TRBJ2-1, is DVKVTQSSRYLVKRTGEKVFLECVQDMDHENMFWYRQDPGLGLRLIYFSYDVKMKEKGDIPEGYSVSREKKERFSLILESASTNQTSMYLCASSPPQGLAYNEQFFGPGTRLTVL.

This clonotype occurred a few times. The chain employs TRBV6-5 and TRBJ2-5, with TRBD1 identical over 7 bases. Germline assignment: CDR1 MNHEY and CDR2 SVGAGI. CDR3 length: 17 amino acids. The J segment lost 0 bases and the V segment lost 2 bases, leaving 9 bases of the junction unmatched. This CDR3 is CASSYRQGVAYQETQYF. CDR3 DNA sequence: TGTGCCAGCAGTTACCGACAGGGTGTGGCGTACCAAGAGACCCAGTACTTC.

This clonotype was found many times. This rearrangement joins TRBV11-3 to TRBJ2-1; D gene uncertain. CDR1 and CDR2 from the germline V gene are SGHNT and YENEEA. This CDR3 has 13 residues. The V and J ends lost 1 base and 9 bases respectively, with 10 bases between them. CDR3 DNA: TGTGCCAGCAGCTTAGTTCATGCGAGTGAGCAGTTCTTC. Translation: CASSLVHASEQFF.

This clonotype has more than one count but fewer than ten. This sequence joins TRBV7-3 and TRBJ2-2; 12 bases line up with TRBD2. The V gene end was trimmed by 5 bases and the J gene end by 5 bases; junction bases not matched to a gene: 6. This CDR3 is built from 16 residues. The germline V gene encodes CDR1 SGHTA and CDR2 FQGTGA. The CDR3 protein is CASSHPGTSGTGELFF. CDR3 nucleotides: TGTGCCAGCAGCCACCCAGGGACTAGCGGGACCGGGGAGCTGTTTTTT. The whole variable domain, remainder taken from reference TRBV7-3 and TRBJ2-2, is GAGVSQTPSNKVTEKGKYVELRCDPISGHTALYWYRQSLGQGPEFLIYFQGTGAADDSGLPNDRFFAVRPEGSVSTLKIQRTERGDSAVYLCASSHPGTSGTGELFFGEGSRLTVL.

This clonotype was seen a handful of times. This sequence joins TRBV4-3 and TRBJ2-7, with 9 bases identical to TRBD2. The germline gives CDR1 LGHNA, CDR2 YSLEER. V lost 0 bases and J lost 2; bases outside the gene matches: 8. The CDR3 contains 17 residues. The CDR3 loop reads CASSQEVRLAGPYEQYF. The CDR3, as DNA: TGCGCCAGCAGCCAAGAGGTTCGTCTAGCGGGACCCTACGAGCAGTACTTC.

The chain uses TRBV6-2 or TRBV6-3 and TRBJ2-2, with a tentative D call TRBD2 (6 bases). Germline V gene lookup returns CDR1 MNHEY and CDR2 SVGEGT. This CDR3 is 16 amino acids long. The V and J ends lost 4 bases and 2 bases respectively, with 14 bases between them. The CDR3 is CASSSRSGANTGELFF. CDR3 DNA sequence: TGTGCCAGCAGTTCACGTAGCGGAGCTAACACCGGGGAGCTGTTTTTT.

This clonotype occurred a few times. CDR3 in amino acids: CSVVSRITDTQYF. The CDR3 DNA reads as TGCAGCGTTGTTTCGCGGATCACAGATACGCAGTATTTT. The chain is built from TRBV29-1 and TRBJ2-3; D ambiguous. The CDR3 consists of 13 residues. Between the trimmed V and J ends, which lost 4 bases and 2 bases, there was a span of 10 bases. CDR1 is SQVTM, CDR2 ANQGSEA, per germline.

This clonotype was observed a few times. V and J are TRBV27 and TRBJ2-3; D is undetermined. V was clipped by 7 bases and J by 2 bases, with 13 bases between them. The germline gives CDR1 MNHEY, CDR2 SMNVEV (reference sequence). The CDR3 runs to 14 residues. CDR3 in DNA: TGTGCCAGCAACAAGGCGGTGCCCACAGATACGCAGTATTTT. Residues: CASNKAVPTDTQYF.

This clonotype was counted only a few times. This sequence joins TRBV21-1 and TRBJ1-5. TRBV21-1 is marked as a pseudogene. CDR3 length: 13 amino acids. The DNA of the CDR3 is TGTGCCAGCGGAATTTATAGCAATCAGCCCCAGCATTTT. This gives the protein CASGIYSNQPQHF.

V and J are TRBV10-1 and TRBJ2-7, with 8 positions matching TRBD1. Trimming removed 7 bases from V and 4 bases from J; junction bases left unmatched: 12. CDR1 is WNHNN, CDR2 SYGVQD, per germline (reference sequence). This CDR3 is 15 amino acids long. This CDR3 reads CASTLRDRNFYEQYF. CDR3 sequence (DNA): TGCGCCAGCACCCTTCGGGACAGGAATTTTTACGAGCAGTACTTC.

V and J are TRBV28 and TRBJ2-7; tentatively, D is TRBD2 (6 bases). Germline-derived CDR1 and CDR2 are MDHEN and SYDVKM. The CDR3 is 15 residues long. Deletions cut 7 bases from V and 1 base from J, with 17 bases between. For the CDR3, the DNA is TGTGCCAGCACCCCTAGCGCCGGCAAGTCCTACGAGCAGTACTTC. Its translation is CASTPSAGKSYEQYF. Looking up the rest from reference TRBV28 and TRBJ2-7 gives the full variable domain: DVKVTQSSRYLVKRTGEKVFLECVQDMDHENMFWYRQDPGLGLRLIYFSYDVKMKEKGDIPEGYSVSREKKERFSLILESASTNQTSMYLCASTPSAGKSYEQYFGPGTRLTVT.